This TCR beta chain stems from a study of T cells in Graves' hyperthyroidism and ophthalmopathy. Overall study context: Peripheral blood was collected at initial diagnosis, before any treatment. Regarding the study as a whole: Ophthalmopathy prediction by the model preceded onset by a median roughly 6.3 months.

The CDR3 loop spans 15 amino acids. Trimming stripped 0 bases from V and 2 bases from J, with 12 bases between. The V gene's germline CDR1 is SGDLS and CDR2 YYNGEE. Clinical symptoms, serum thyroxine and TRAb, thyroid ultrasound and orbital computed tomography together formed the diagnostic basis. The TCR beta CDR3 regions underwent amplification using RNA transcripts as the source. The TCR CDR3 first-round RT-PCR relied on the HTBI primer set. TCRdb re-called the multiplex PCR reads through MiXCR, storing one row per CDR3 protein. The top ten clones hold roughly 13% of a sample with about 400,000 distinct CDR3 sequences, 15% to 18% of them seen once. Points on this clonotype: The target antigen is unknown.

Sequencing input: blood. This clonotype was obtained from a woman aged 18-29 years with Graves' hyperthyroidism. The chain uses TRBV9 and TRBJ2-7; a weak D match, TRBD1 (5 bases). In nucleotides, the CDR3 is TGTGCCAGCAGCGTAGGACAGTGGGGCACCTACGAGCAGTACTTC. It encodes CASSVGQWGTYEQYF.